The next 21 T cell receptor beta chains were all read from a single sample in a study of response to subunit inactivated influenza vaccine. In TCRdb, the RT-PCR reads were re-called with MiXCR into one record per CDR3 protein. The repertoire holds under 850,000 distinct CDR3 sequences, with about a fifth as singletons. Specimen: PBMCs from blood, collected 4 to 6 days after vaccination. These receptors were taken from a middle-aged man who received an inactivated influenza vaccine.

This chain links TRBV6-5 with TRBJ1-2, with 8 bases that match TRBD1. The CDR3 runs 15 residues. V was pared by 1 base and J by 1 base, with 2 bases of the junction left unmatched. Germline CDR1 and CDR2: MNHEY and SVGAGI. CDR3 residues: CASSYYRGGNYGYTF. In nucleotides, the CDR3 is TGTGCCAGCAGTTACTACAGGGGGGGTAACTATGGCTACACCTTC.

This rearrangement joins TRBV29-1 to TRBJ2-2; TRBD1 is a possible D gene (6 bases). The CDR3 sequence is 14 residues long. Germline V gene sequence: CDR1 SQVTM, CDR2 ANQGSEA. Trimming removed 6 bases from V and 1 base from J, with 12 bases in between. The CDR3 region has the DNA TGCAGCGTGGCCCGACAGGTGAACACCGGGGAGCTGTTTTTT. This encodes CSVARQVNTGELFF.

The count of this clonotype is one. The V and J genes are TRBV25-1 and TRBJ2-2; TRBD2 matches at 11 bases. Trimming took 4 bases from V and 6 from J; bases not matched to a gene: 1. The CDR3 contains 14 residues. CDR1 MGHDK and CDR2 SYGVNS come from the germline V gene. The CDR3 DNA reads TGTGCCAGCAGTGTTAGCGGGGGGGCCGGGGAGCTGTTTTTT. Translation: CASSVSGGAGELFF.

This clonotype has more than one count but fewer than ten. The chain couples TRBV24-1 to TRBJ2-1, with TRBD2 as a possible D gene (5 bases). The germline V gene has CDR1 KGHDR and CDR2 SFDVKD. The CDR3 spans 14 residues. V was clipped by 0 bases and J by 7 bases, with 9 bases between them. CDR3 in amino acids: CATSDLGRGNEQFF. In nucleotides, the CDR3 is TGTGCCACCAGTGATTTGGGCAGAGGGAATGAGCAGTTCTTC.

To note about this clonotype: A junction boundary mismatches the germline segment, possibly from a read error. This chain links TRBV20-1 with TRBJ1-4; 9 bases fit TRBD1. This CDR3 contains 15 residues. Germline V gene data show CDR1 as DFQATT and CDR2 as SNEGSKA (reference sequence). CDR3 coding DNA: TGCTGTGCTGGAAGGGACAGGGAAACTAATGAAAAACTGTTTTTT. Its translation: CCAGRDRETNEKLFF.

This clonotype has a handful of counts. The rearrangement joins TRBV6-1 to TRBJ2-7, with D perhaps given as TRBD1 or TRBD2 (5 bases each). This CDR3 is 13 amino acids long. V dropped 5 bases and J dropped 9 bases, with 17 bases sitting between them. CDR1 and CDR2 from the germline V gene are MNHNS and SASEGT. The CDR3 DNA follows: TGTGCCAGCAGTATCGGGACCCCCCCCGCGCAGTACTTC. The encoded protein is CASSIGTPPAQYF.

The rearrangement links TRBV9 to TRBJ2-7, with 11 bases identical to TRBD1. This CDR3 has 14 residues. Germline V gene sequence: CDR1 SGDLS, CDR2 YYNGEE. The junction had 1 base not matched to a gene; V was cut back by 3 bases and J by 2 bases. The CDR3 loop is CASSGDRGTYEQYF. DNA of the CDR3: TGTGCCAGCAGCGGGGACAGGGGGACCTACGAGCAGTACTTC.

The V call is TRBV5-6, the J call TRBJ1-2; 8 bases fit TRBD1. The CDR3 covers 16 residues. Unmatched junction bases numbered 10, after V lost 3 bases and J lost 3 bases. Germline V gene sequence: CDR1 SGHDT, CDR2 YYEEEE. The CDR3 DNA is TGTGCCAGCAGCTGGGGGGGGACAGGAAGAGACTATGGCTACACCTTC. It encodes CASSWGGTGRDYGYTF.

The gene calls are TRBV11-2 and TRBJ2-5; D gene unclear. Trimming cost V 9 bases and J 5 bases, with 13 bases left between them. The CDR3 is made up of 12 amino acids. The V gene's germline CDR1 is SGHAT and CDR2 FQNNGV. The CDR3: CASSSQRETQYF. The CDR3 coding sequence is TGTGCCAGTAGTTCGCAGAGGGAGACCCAGTACTTC.

In its sample, this clonotype was seen a few times. This chain uses TRBV29-1 with TRBJ2-7, with 10 bases aligning to TRBD2. V lost 3 bases, J lost 3 bases, and 11 bases stayed unmatched. This CDR3 spans 16 amino acids. Germline CDR1 SQVTM, CDR2 ANQGSEA. The CDR3 region has the DNA TGCAGCGTTGAGGACCTTAGCGGGAGGCACTTCTACGAGCAGTACTTC. This gives the protein CSVEDLSGRHFYEQYF.

This clonotype occurred a few times. The chain employs TRBV5-1 and TRBJ2-2; no firm D call. Trimming left V 6 bases short and J 0 bases short, with 9 bases between. The CDR3 spans 14 residues. CDR1 is SGHRS, CDR2 YFSETQ, per germline. The CDR3: CASTGLANTGELFF. CDR3 sequence (DNA): TGCGCCAGCACTGGTTTGGCGAACACCGGGGAGCTGTTTTTT. Looking up the rest from reference TRBV5-1 and TRBJ2-2 gives the full variable domain: KAGVTQTPRYLIKTRGQQVTLSCSPISGHRSVSWYQQTPGQGLQFLFEYFSETQRNKGNFPGRFSGRQFSNSRSEMNVSTLELGDSALYLCASTGLANTGELFFGEGSRLTVL.

This chain joins TRBV6-2 or TRBV6-3 and TRBJ1-2; 7 bases align to TRBD1. The CDR3 consists of 15 residues. V trimming: 6 bases; J trimming: 5 bases; junction bases outside the gene matches: 12. CDR1 MNHEY and CDR2 SVGEGT come from the germline V gene. The DNA of the CDR3 is TGTGCCAGCAGGCTTCGGGACAGCTTTGGGTATGGCTACACCTTC. This translates into CASRLRDSFGYGYTF.

The V call is TRBV30, the J call TRBJ2-3; D might be TRBD1 or TRBD2, each matching 6 bases. Trimming shortened V by 3 bases and J by 7 bases, and 11 bases separated the two germline ends. This CDR3 is 12 amino acids long. The V gene's germline CDR1 is GTSNPN and CDR2 SVGIG (reference sequence). The CDR3 protein is CAWSSGANTQYF. The CDR3 DNA reads as TGTGCCTGGAGCTCGGGGGCGAATACGCAGTATTTT.

For this clonotype: This sequence may be a read error, since a much larger clone differs from it by one base. The chain is built from TRBV24-1 and TRBJ1-1, with D tentatively TRBD1 (5 bases). V gave up 9 bases and J gave up 0 bases, with 10 bases separating them. The CDR3 has 13 amino acids. Per the germline V gene, CDR1 is KGHDR and CDR2 is SFDVKD. CDR3 bases: TGTGCCACCCAGGGCCACGTGAACACTGAAGCTTTCTTT. Translating it yields CATQGHVNTEAFF.

This clonotype showed up just a few times. CDR3 DNA: TGTGCCAGCAGTTTGAAAGGGGGGAAGAGACCCCAGTACTTC. Its protein is CASSLKGGKRPQYF. J is TRBJ2-5 and V is TRBV28, with D perhaps matching TRBD1 or TRBD2 (6 bases each). Trimming shortened V by 3 bases and J by 9 bases, and 17 bases separated the two germline ends. Germline V gives CDR1 MDHEN, CDR2 SYDVKM. This CDR3 is 14 amino acids long.

This clonotype was found a few times. The chain has TRBV7-9 and TRBJ1-2; TRBD1 matches 8 bases. J gave up 5 bases and V 5 bases, and 7 bases lay outside the gene matches. The CDR3 runs to 14 residues. The germline CDR1 and CDR2 sequences are SEHNR and FQNEAQ (reference sequence). CDR3 in amino acids: CASSVGQASYGYTF. The CDR3 bases are TGTGCCAGCAGCGTGGGACAGGCCTCTTATGGCTACACCTTC.

The chain has TRBV3-1 and TRBJ2-1; D is unclear. The length of the CDR3 is 11 residues. V gave up 2 bases and J gave up 10 bases, with 6 bases separating them. From germline, CDR1 is LGHDT and CDR2 YNNKEL (reference sequence). CDR3 residues: CASSQQQEQFF. In DNA form, the CDR3 reads TGTGCCAGCAGCCAACAACAGGAGCAGTTCTTC.

The rearrangement joins TRBV6-1 to TRBJ2-1; no clear D gene. This CDR3 contains 15 residues. V was shortened by 4 bases and J by 8 bases, with 18 bases between the two germline ends. Germline lookup yields CDR1 MNHNS and CDR2 SASEGT. CDR3 in DNA: TGTGCCAGCAGTGGGGCAGTTCTTTCTGTCCATGAGCAGTTCTTC. It codes for CASSGAVLSVHEQFF.

The CDR3 loop reads CASSPRLAGAEQYF. DNA for the CDR3: TGCGCCAGCAGCCCTCGGCTAGCGGGAGCCGAGCAGTACTTC. This chain uses TRBV5-1 with TRBJ2-7; 10 nucleotides align to TRBD2. CDR1 is SGHRS and CDR2 is YFSETQ in the germline V gene. This CDR3 comprises 14 residues. The trim removed 4 bases at V and 6 bases at J, leaving 7 bases unmatched.

The chain links TRBV3-1 to TRBJ2-1; TRBD2 aligns across 10 bases. The CDR3 contains 15 residues. With 4 bases clipped from V and 7 bases from J, the junction kept 7 bases outside the gene matches. Germline CDR1 and CDR2: LGHDT and YNNKEL (reference sequence). In DNA, the CDR3 is TGTGCCAGCAGCCCCGAGGTTAGCGGGAGGAATGAGCAGTTCTTC. Amino acid sequence: CASSPEVSGRNEQFF.

This clonotype was seen more than once but under ten times. The V and J genes are TRBV28 and TRBJ1-5; D not resolved. Trimming shortened V by 2 bases and J by 2 bases, and 10 bases separated the two germline ends. Germline assignment: CDR1 MDHEN and CDR2 SYDVKM. This CDR3 comprises 15 residues. CDR3 protein: CASSLRGVGNQPQHF. CDR3 coding DNA: TGTGCCAGCAGTTTACGTGGTGTTGGCAATCAGCCCCAGCATTTT.